This T cell receptor (beta chain) was recorded in a study of cytomegalovirus exposure and HLA in healthy donors. Study at large: Of 398 genotyped donors, about 80% clustered with self-reported Caucasian donors.

This CDR3 is built from 12 residues. V lost 11 bases and J lost 1, with 11 bases in between. From germline, CDR1 is MGHRA and CDR2 YSYEKL. Primers: 60 Vbeta forward and 13 Jbeta reverse. Some clones are missing from TCRdb's copy, which holds only in-frame ones; the method was immunoSEQ multiplex PCR. The table records about 140,000 clones, 75% to 85% of them present only once. A note on this clone: Its antigen is currently unknown.

Study-level results: Among donors in an Asian-associated ancestry cluster, a later analysis reportedly found fewer N-insertions than the roughly 670-donor mean. Most likely, a cluster of highly shared sequence variants arose as a sequencing artifact. TRBV6-2, TRBV6-3 and some other V segments were excluded as indistinguishable.

This TCR derives from a woman between 18 and 30 years old in good health and CMV-seropositive. The source material was PBMCs. The chain combines TRBV4-1 with TRBJ1-1, with D possibly TRBD1 on 6 matching bases. The CDR3 nucleotides read TGCGCCGCGGGGGGCGCGAACACTGAAGCTTTCTTT. It translates to CAAGGANTEAFF.